These 11 T cell receptor beta chains were sequenced from one sample in a study of T cell responses to AZD1222 COVID-19 vaccine. Profiling relied on immunoSEQ multiplex PCR, and the TCRdb table lists in-frame clones only, not all of them. The data show roughly 180,000 clones, roughly 91% seen once. Sequenced material: peripheral blood, taken 28 days after the second AZD1222 dose. Receptor source: an adult who received the AZD1222 COVID-19 vaccine.

The gene calls are TRBV27 and TRBJ2-1; 10 nucleotides match TRBD1. This CDR3 comprises 14 residues. Germline loops: CDR1 MNHEY, CDR2 SMNVEV (reference sequence). Unmatched junction bases numbered 7, after V lost 5 bases and J lost 9 bases. CDR3: CASSTDRGRGEQFF. The CDR3 DNA reads TGTGCCAGCAGTACCGACAGGGGGCGCGGTGAGCAGTTCTTC.

J is TRBJ1-2 and V is TRBV6-1; D is unclear. Trimming removed 0 bases from V and 1 base from J, with 12 bases in between. The CDR3 loop spans 16 amino acids. Germline V gene lookup returns CDR1 MNHNS and CDR2 SASEGT. CDR3 sequence (DNA): TGTGCCAGCAGTGAAGCGCTCTCACTCTTTAACTATGGCTACACCTTC. Its protein is CASSEALSLFNYGYTF.

The chain's CDR3 is CASSLGGQGSNQPQHF. The CDR3 nucleotides read TGTGCCAGCAGCTTAGGGGGGCAGGGAAGCAATCAGCCCCAGCATTTT. This rearrangement joins TRBV7-9 to TRBJ1-5; possibly TRBD1 for D (6 bases). Germline loops: CDR1 SEHNR, CDR2 FQNEAQ (reference sequence). The CDR3 covers 16 residues. Trimming left V 1 base short and J 1 base short, with 11 bases between.

This clone was picked up one time. The V gene is TRBV3-1 (or the pseudogene TRBV3-2), the J gene TRBJ2-1; 9 nucleotides align to TRBD2. Germline V gene sequence: CDR1 LGHDT, CDR2 YNNKEL (reference sequence). This CDR3 has 14 amino acids. V shed 8 bases, J shed 7 bases, and the junction held 9 bases outside the gene matches. For the CDR3, the DNA is TGTGCCAGCGGAGGTAGCGGGGGTCTTAATGAGCAGTTCTTC. Amino acids: CASGGSGGLNEQFF.

The V gene is TRBV5-1, the J gene TRBJ1-1; D gene ambiguous. Germline V gives CDR1 SGHRS, CDR2 YFSETQ. The CDR3 is 16 residues long. V was cut by 4 bases and J by 5 bases, with 21 bases left in between. CDR3 residues: CASSPPSGTVGTEAFF. CDR3 in DNA: TGCGCCAGCAGCCCACCATCGGGCACGGTAGGGACTGAAGCTTTCTTT.

The chain carries TRBV2 and TRBJ2-6; TRBD1 agrees at 12 bases. The ends lost 3 bases at V and 4 bases at J; junction bases unmatched: 13. Germline V gene sequence: CDR1 SNHLY, CDR2 FYNNEI. This CDR3 comprises 20 residues. The chain's CDR3 is CASSEGFTGTGGAGANVLTF. DNA for the CDR3: TGTGCCAGCAGTGAGGGCTTCACCGGGACAGGGGGCGCGGGGGCCAACGTCCTGACTTTC.

This sequence joins TRBV19 and TRBJ2-5; D remains ambiguous. Trimming pared 5 bases from V and 7 bases from J, leaving 14 bases between. The germline CDR1 and CDR2 sequences are LNHDA and SQIVND (reference sequence). The CDR3 totals 13 residues. The CDR3 coding sequence is TGTGCCAGTAGTGCTGGGTCGCGAGGGACCCAGTACTTC. Amino acid sequence: CASSAGSRGTQYF.

The rearrangement joins TRBV12-3 or TRBV12-4 to TRBJ2-1; D ambiguous. The V end lost 6 bases, the J end lost 5 bases, and 11 bases lay between the germline ends. This CDR3 has 13 amino acids. The CDR3 DNA follows: TGTGCCAGCAGGCCTGGAAGGCACAATGAGCAGTTCTTC. Translated: CASRPGRHNEQFF.

This chain connects TRBV18 to TRBJ1-1, with D perhaps matching TRBD1 (6 bases). The V gene's germline CDR1 is KGHSH and CDR2 LQKENI. The CDR3 extends over 15 amino acids. V lost 6 bases to trimming and J lost 0 bases, with 14 bases between them. The CDR3 is CASSPREGVNTEAFF. The CDR3 region has the DNA TGTGCCAGCTCTCCCCGGGAGGGGGTGAACACTGAAGCTTTCTTT.

The V and J genes are TRBV19 and TRBJ2-5, with a possible D match to TRBD1 (5 bases). CDR3 length: 13 residues. Germline values: CDR1 LNHDA, CDR2 SQIVND (reference sequence). Trimming stripped 5 bases from V and 6 bases from J, with 13 bases between. In DNA, the CDR3 is TGTGCCAGTAGTCCCGACAGTGGTCAGACCCAGTACTTC. Its protein is CASSPDSGQTQYF.

The V and J genes are TRBV28 and TRBJ1-5; D might be TRBD1 (5 bases). Germline CDR1 reads MDHEN; CDR2 reads SYDVKM. The CDR3 has 16 amino acids. V was shortened by 2 bases and J by 4 bases, with 15 bases between the two germline ends. The CDR3 here is CASSLVGRGWNQPQHF. The CDR3, as DNA: TGTGCCAGCAGTTTAGTGGGACGGGGATGGAATCAGCCCCAGCATTTT.